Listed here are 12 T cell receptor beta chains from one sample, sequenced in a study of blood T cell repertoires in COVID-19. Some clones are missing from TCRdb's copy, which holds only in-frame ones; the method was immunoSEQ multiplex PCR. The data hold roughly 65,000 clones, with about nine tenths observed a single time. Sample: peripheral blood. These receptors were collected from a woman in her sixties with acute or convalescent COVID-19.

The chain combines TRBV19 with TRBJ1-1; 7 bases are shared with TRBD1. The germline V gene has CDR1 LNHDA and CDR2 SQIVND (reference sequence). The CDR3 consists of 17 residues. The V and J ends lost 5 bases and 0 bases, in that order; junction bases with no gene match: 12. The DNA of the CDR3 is TGTGCCAGTAGTGCCGGGACAGCCCCTGGGGTGAACACTGAAGCTTTCTTT. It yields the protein CASSAGTAPGVNTEAFF.

The CDR3, as DNA: TGTGCCAGCAGCAAGTGGACAGGGAAAAATGAAAAACTGTTTTTT. Translated: CASSKWTGKNEKLFF. The genes are TRBV11-2 and TRBJ1-4; 8 bases are shared with TRBD1. Per the germline V gene, CDR1 is SGHAT and CDR2 is FQNNGV. The CDR3 is made up of 15 amino acids. The V gene end was trimmed by 5 bases and the J gene end by 5 bases; junction bases not matched to a gene: 7.

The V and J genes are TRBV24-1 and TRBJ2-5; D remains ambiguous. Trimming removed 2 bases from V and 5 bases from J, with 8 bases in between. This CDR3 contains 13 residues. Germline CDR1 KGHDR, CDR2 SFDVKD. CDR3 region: CATSDSHYETQYF. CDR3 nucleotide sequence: TGTGCCACCAGTGATTCCCACTATGAGACCCAGTACTTC.

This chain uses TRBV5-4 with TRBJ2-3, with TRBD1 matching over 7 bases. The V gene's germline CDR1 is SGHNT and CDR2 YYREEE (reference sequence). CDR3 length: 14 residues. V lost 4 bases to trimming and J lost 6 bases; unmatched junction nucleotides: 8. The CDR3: CASSRGQSHDTQYF. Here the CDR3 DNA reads TGTGCCAGCAGCCGGGGACAGAGCCATGATACGCAGTATTTT.

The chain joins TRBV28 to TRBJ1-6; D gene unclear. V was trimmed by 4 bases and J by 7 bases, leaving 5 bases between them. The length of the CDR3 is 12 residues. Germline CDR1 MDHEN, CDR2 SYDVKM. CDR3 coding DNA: TGTGCCAGCAGTTCTGGCAATTCACCCCTCCACTTT. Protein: CASSSGNSPLHF.

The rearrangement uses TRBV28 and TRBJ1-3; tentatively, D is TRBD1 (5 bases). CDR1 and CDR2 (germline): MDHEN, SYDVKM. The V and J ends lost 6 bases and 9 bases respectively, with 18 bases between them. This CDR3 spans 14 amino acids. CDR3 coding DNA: TGTGCCAGCAGACCGACAGCGAGCGTGGGCACCATATATTTT. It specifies CASRPTASVGTIYF. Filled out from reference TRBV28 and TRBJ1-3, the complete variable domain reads DVKVTQSSRYLVKRTGEKVFLECVQDMDHENMFWYRQDPGLGLRLIYFSYDVKMKEKGDIPEGYSVSREKKERFSLILESASTNQTSMYLCASRPTASVGTIYFGEGSWLTVV.

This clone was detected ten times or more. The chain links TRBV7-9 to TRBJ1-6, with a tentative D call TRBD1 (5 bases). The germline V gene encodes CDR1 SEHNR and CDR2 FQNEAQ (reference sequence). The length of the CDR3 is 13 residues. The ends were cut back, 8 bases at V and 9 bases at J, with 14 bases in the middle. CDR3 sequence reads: CASGRTIGSPLHF. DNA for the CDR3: TGTGCCAGCGGTAGGACAATCGGTTCACCCCTCCACTTT. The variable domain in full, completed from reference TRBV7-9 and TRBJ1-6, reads DTGVSQNPRHKITKRGQNVTFRCDPISEHNRLYWYRQTLGQGPEFLTYFQNEAQLEKSRLLSDRFSAERPKGSFSTLEIQRTEQGDSAMYLCASGRTIGSPLHFGNGTRLTVT.

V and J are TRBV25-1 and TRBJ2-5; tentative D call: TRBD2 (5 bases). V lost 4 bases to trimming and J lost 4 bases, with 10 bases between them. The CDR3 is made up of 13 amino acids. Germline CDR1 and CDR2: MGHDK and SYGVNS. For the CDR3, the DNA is TGTGCCAGCAGTGGAGGGAAGGGAGAGACCCAGTACTTC. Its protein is CASSGGKGETQYF.

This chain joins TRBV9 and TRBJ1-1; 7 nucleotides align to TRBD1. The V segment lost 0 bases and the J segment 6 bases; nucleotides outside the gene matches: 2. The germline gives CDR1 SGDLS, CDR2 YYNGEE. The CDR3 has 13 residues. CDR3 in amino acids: CASSVAQGSEAFF. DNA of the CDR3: TGTGCCAGCAGCGTAGCACAGGGGTCTGAAGCTTTCTTT.

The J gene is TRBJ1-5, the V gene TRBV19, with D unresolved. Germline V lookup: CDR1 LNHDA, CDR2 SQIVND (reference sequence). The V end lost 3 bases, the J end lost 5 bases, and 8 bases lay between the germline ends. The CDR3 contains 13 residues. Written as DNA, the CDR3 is TGTGCCAGTAGTATCAGTTCCCATCAGCCCCAGCATTTT. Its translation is CASSISSHQPQHF.

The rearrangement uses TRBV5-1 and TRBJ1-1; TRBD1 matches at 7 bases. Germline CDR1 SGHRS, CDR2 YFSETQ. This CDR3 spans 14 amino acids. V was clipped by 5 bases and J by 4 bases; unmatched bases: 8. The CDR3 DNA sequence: TGCGCCAGCAGAGAGGACAGGAGGAGCACTGAAGCTTTCTTT. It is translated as CASREDRRSTEAFF. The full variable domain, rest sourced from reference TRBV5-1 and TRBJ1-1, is KAGVTQTPRYLIKTRGQQVTLSCSPISGHRSVSWYQQTPGQGLQFLFEYFSETQRNKGNFPGRFSGRQFSNSRSEMNVSTLELGDSALYLCASREDRRSTEAFFGQGTRLTVV.

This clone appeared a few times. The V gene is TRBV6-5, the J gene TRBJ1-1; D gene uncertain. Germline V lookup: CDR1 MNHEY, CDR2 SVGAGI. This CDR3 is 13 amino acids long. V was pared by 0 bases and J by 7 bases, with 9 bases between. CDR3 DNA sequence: TGTGCCAGCAGTTACTCGATGGAGAATGAAGCTTTCTTT. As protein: CASSYSMENEAFF.